The 13 T cell receptor beta chains below were found in one sample sequenced in a study of T cells after yellow fever vaccination (dated by TCRdb to about 2019). Libraries were built with 5' RACE. Sequencing instrument: Illumina NovaSeq 6000. The public reads were run again by TCRdb, first through fastp at Q25 and then through MiXCR, and only productive beta chains were kept. Rows with one shared CDR3 protein collapse into an entry with the most common genes and DNA. This sample is represented by 300,000 to 350,000 distinct CDR3 sequences; about 10% of them were singletons. Of the sample, 3% to 3.5% falls within the top ten clones. This specimen's treatment or condition label, per the study, means: live attenuated yellow fever vaccine strain. Material: CD4+ T cells sorted from PBMCs, obtained 45 days after the yellow fever booster vaccination. Source of these receptors: a man aged 18 to 29 who received the YFV17D yellow fever vaccine.

Ten or more counts support this clonotype. The chain is built from TRBV7-9 and TRBJ1-1; maybe TRBD1 (6 bases). The germline V and J ends were trimmed by 1 base and 6 bases, with 9 bases remaining between them. This CDR3 is 13 amino acids long. CDR1 and CDR2 (germline): SEHNR, FQNEAQ (reference sequence). DNA of the CDR3: TGTGCCAGCAGCTTAGGACAGGCGGCTGAAGCTTTCTTT. It translates to CASSLGQAAEAFF.

This clonotype occurred many times. This chain links TRBV7-6 with TRBJ2-5, with D tentatively TRBD1 (5 bases). Germline V CDR1 and CDR2: SGHVS, FNYEAQ. The CDR3 consists of 12 residues. V was clipped by 2 bases and J by 4 bases, with 5 bases between them. CDR3 coding DNA: TGTGCCAGCAGCTTACAGGGAGAGACCCAGTACTTC. Translated, it gives CASSLQGETQYF.

The J gene is TRBJ2-7, the V gene TRBV5-1, with TRBD1 matching 7 bases. CDR3 length: 16 residues. Germline CDR1 SGHRS, CDR2 YFSETQ. Germline trimming cut 3 bases from V and 1 base from J; bases unmatched to any gene: 10. CDR3 in amino acids: CASSSAGGVTSYEQYF. The DNA of the CDR3 is TGCGCCAGCAGCTCCGCAGGGGGTGTAACTTCCTACGAGCAGTACTTC.

This clonotype was seen more than once but under ten times. The J gene is TRBJ2-5, the V gene TRBV20-1; 9 bases fit TRBD2. The CDR3 is 14 amino acids. Trimming at V came to 4 bases and at J to 2 bases, leaving 5 bases not matched to a gene. CDR1 and CDR2 (germline): DFQATT, SNEGSKA (reference sequence). CDR3 region: CSAILAGNQETQYF. CDR3 nucleotide sequence: TGCAGTGCTATCCTAGCGGGGAATCAAGAGACCCAGTACTTC.

This clonotype has more than one count but fewer than ten. The CDR3 here is CASSLDNPLAKNIQYF. The CDR3 DNA follows: TGTGCCAGCAGCCTCGACAACCCTTTGGCCAAAAACATTCAGTACTTC. This chain uses TRBV6-5 with TRBJ2-4; D unresolved. Trimming left V 6 bases short and J 1 base short, with 16 bases between. CDR3 size: 16 residues. Germline V lookup: CDR1 MNHEY, CDR2 SVGAGI.

This clonotype was detected a few times. The chain carries TRBV7-2 and TRBJ2-5; D remains ambiguous. The CDR3 consists of 11 residues. V was shortened by 5 bases and J by 7 bases, with 8 bases between the two germline ends. From germline, CDR1 is SGHTA and CDR2 FQGNSA. CDR3 sequence: CASSLKVTQYF. The CDR3 region has the DNA TGTGCCAGCAGCCTAAAGGTGACCCAGTACTTC.

The chain combines TRBV7-3 with TRBJ2-2; D call uncertain. The length of the CDR3 is 13 residues. The V end lost 6 bases, the J end lost 1 base, and 6 bases lay between the germline ends. Germline CDR1 SGHTA, CDR2 FQGTGA. The CDR3 spells CASSVRNTGELFF. CDR3 coding DNA: TGTGCCAGCAGTGTCAGGAACACCGGGGAGCTGTTTTTT.

V is TRBV29-1 and J is TRBJ2-5, with 10 bases aligning to TRBD2. Unmatched junction bases numbered 1, after V lost 6 bases and J lost 3 bases. Germline loops: CDR1 SQVTM, CDR2 ANQGSEA. The CDR3 contains 12 residues. The CDR3 coding sequence is TGCAGCGTCGGGACTAGCGAAGAGACCCAGTACTTC. Its protein product is CSVGTSEETQYF.

This clonotype was picked up a small number of times. The genes are TRBV25-1 and TRBJ1-5; unclear D gene. Between the trimmed V and J ends, which lost 8 bases and 4 bases, there was a span of 12 bases. The CDR3 spans 13 residues. The germline V gene encodes CDR1 MGHDK and CDR2 SYGVNS. CDR3 residues: CASQDRPNQPQHF. CDR3 nucleotide sequence: TGTGCCAGCCAGGACCGACCAAATCAGCCCCAGCATTTT.

The rearrangement links TRBV2 to TRBJ2-3; D may be TRBD2 (6 bases). This CDR3 has 11 amino acids. The germline V gene encodes CDR1 SNHLY and CDR2 FYNNEI. Between the trimmed V and J ends, which lost 9 bases and 3 bases, there was a span of 7 bases. CDR3 nucleotide sequence: TGTGCCAGGGGGGGTACAGATACGCAGTATTTT. The encoded protein is CARGGTDTQYF.

This sequence joins TRBV7-2 and TRBJ2-2; tentatively, D is TRBD2 (6 bases). CDR3 length: 15 amino acids. Germline CDR1 and CDR2: SGHTA and FQGNSA. Trimming removed 5 bases at V and 4 bases at J, with 14 bases between. The CDR3 nucleotides are TGTGCCAGCAGCCTGAGGGAGGAGGGCACCGGGGAGCTGTTTTTT. It translates to CASSLREEGTGELFF.

In its sample, this clonotype was seen a few times. The chain combines TRBV20-1 with TRBJ2-1, with 8 bases fitting TRBD2. This CDR3 comprises 14 residues. Trimming cost V 5 bases and J 6 bases; bases outside gene matches: 9. Germline V CDR1 and CDR2: DFQATT, SNEGSKA (reference sequence). CDR3 region: CSAHSGELRNEQFF. Written as DNA, the CDR3 is TGCAGTGCTCATAGCGGGGAACTCCGCAATGAGCAGTTCTTC.

This chain links TRBV4-3 with TRBJ1-6, with no clear D. V was shortened by 3 bases and J by 14 bases, with 8 bases between the two germline ends. The CDR3 contains 11 residues. CDR1 LGHNA and CDR2 YSLEER come from the germline V gene. The CDR3 region has the DNA TGCGCCAGCAGCCAGGGCCAGGCCCTCCACTTT. Translation gives CASSQGQALHF.